The 21 T cell receptor beta chains listed next were all sequenced from one sample in a study of blood T cell repertoires in COVID-19. The table came from immunoSEQ multiplex PCR; TCRdb's copy has only in-frame clones and leaves some out. The top ten hold approximately 3.6% of the sample, which has about 140,000 clones, 79% seen once. What was sequenced was peripheral blood. Receptors originate from a man in his 60s with acute or convalescent COVID-19.

The rearrangement joins TRBV5-1 to TRBJ1-5; TRBD1 might be the D (6 bases). CDR3 length equals 14 residues. Germline CDR1 reads SGHRS; CDR2 reads YFSETQ. V lost 0 bases, J lost 3 bases, and 7 bases lay in between. The CDR3 coding sequence is TGCGCCAGCAGCTTGGGGGGGCCCAATCAGCCCCAGCATTTT. Translating it yields CASSLGGPNQPQHF.

The rearrangement links TRBV28 to TRBJ1-1; 7 bases fit TRBD1. Germline CDR1 and CDR2: MDHEN and SYDVKM. The CDR3 is made up of 14 amino acids. With V trimmed by 7 bases and J by 0 bases, 5 bases remained unmatched. The CDR3 reads CASKGGLMNTEAFF. CDR3 DNA: TGTGCCAGCAAAGGGGGCCTGATGAACACTGAAGCTTTCTTT.

This clone was counted a single time. The rearrangement links TRBV4-3 to TRBJ2-1; 13 positions match TRBD2. V dropped 4 bases and J dropped 12; count of bases not matched to a gene: 6. Germline V lookup: CDR1 LGHNA, CDR2 YSLEER. This CDR3 contains 14 residues. Here the CDR3 reads CASSPGLAGAGQFF. CDR3 DNA: TGCGCCAGCAGCCCCGGACTAGCGGGGGCTGGGCAGTTCTTC.

The chain uses TRBV3-1 (or the pseudogene TRBV3-2) and TRBJ1-1; tentatively, D is TRBD1 (5 bases). CDR1 LGHDT and CDR2 YNNKEL come from the germline V gene (reference sequence). Trimming removed 4 bases from V and 3 bases from J, with 15 bases in between. The CDR3 length is 15 residues. The CDR3 loop is CASSPGTPGDTEAFF. CDR3 DNA sequence: TGTGCCAGCAGCCCCGGGACTCCGGGGGACACTGAAGCTTTCTTT.

The V and J genes are TRBV7-2 and TRBJ2-1, with 9 bases lining up with TRBD2. The CDR3 length is 15 residues. After removal of 5 bases from V and 5 bases from J, the junction contained 7 bases not matched to a gene. Germline CDR1 SGHTA, CDR2 FQGNSA. Here the CDR3 reads CASSRSGSRNNEQFF. The CDR3, as DNA: TGTGCCAGCAGCCGTAGCGGGAGCAGGAACAATGAGCAGTTCTTC.

The genes are TRBV5-1 and TRBJ2-5, with unresolved D. The V gene's germline CDR1 is SGHRS and CDR2 YFSETQ. Between the trimmed V and J ends, which lost 4 bases and 3 bases, there was a span of 7 bases. This CDR3 is 12 amino acids long. The CDR3 DNA reads TGCGCCAGCAGCCAGGAAGAAGAGACCCAGTACTTC. The encoded protein is CASSQEEETQYF.

This clone was detected only once. The chain couples TRBV19 to TRBJ1-2; 7 nucleotides match TRBD1. V dropped 9 bases and J dropped 1; count of bases not matched to a gene: 8. Germline values: CDR1 LNHDA, CDR2 SQIVND (reference sequence). This CDR3 has 14 amino acids. This CDR3 reads CASSPGQINYGYTF. The CDR3 coding sequence is TGTGCCAGCAGTCCGGGACAGATTAACTATGGCTACACCTTC.

The chain combines TRBV3-1 (or the pseudogene TRBV3-2) with TRBJ2-7, with 7 positions matching TRBD2. V was pared by 3 bases and J by 1 base, with 6 bases of the junction left unmatched. The CDR3 extends over 15 amino acids. Per germline, CDR1 LGHDT and CDR2 YNNKEL (reference sequence). The CDR3 spells CASSQGSGASYEQYF. CDR3 sequence (DNA): TGTGCCAGCAGCCAGGGGAGCGGGGCTTCCTACGAGCAGTACTTC.

CDR3 sequence reads: CAWSPPTGVQSPLHF. CDR3 DNA: TGTGCCTGGAGTCCCCCGACAGGGGTACAATCACCCCTCCACTTT. This chain links TRBV30 with TRBJ1-6; 8 nucleotides agree with TRBD1. CDR1 and CDR2 from the germline V gene are GTSNPN and SVGIG (reference sequence). This CDR3 is 15 amino acids long. With 2 bases clipped from V and 10 bases from J, the junction kept 10 bases outside the gene matches.

This clone was picked up many times. Other nucleotide sequences from this sample produce the same CDR3. This sequence joins TRBV19 and TRBJ2-7, with 10 nucleotides matching TRBD2. With 6 bases clipped from V and 0 bases from J, the junction kept 5 bases outside the gene matches. The CDR3 extends over 15 amino acids. Germline V lookup: CDR1 LNHDA, CDR2 SQIVND (reference sequence). The CDR3 region is CASSSLAGVSYEQYF. The CDR3 DNA sequence: TGTGCCAGTAGCTCCCTAGCGGGAGTCTCCTACGAGCAGTACTTC.

The chain employs TRBV6-5 and TRBJ1-6, with D uncertain. The CDR3 is 15 residues long. CDR1 and CDR2 from the germline V gene are MNHEY and SVGAGI. V dropped 5 bases and J dropped 8 bases, with 16 bases sitting between them. The CDR3 loop is CASSPRALGDSPLHF. Written as DNA, the CDR3 is TGTGCCAGCAGTCCCCGGGCGCTGGGAGATTCACCCCTCCACTTT.

The chain employs TRBV7-9 and TRBJ1-2, with a tentative D call TRBD1 (5 bases). The CDR3 loop spans 14 amino acids. Germline V gene data show CDR1 as SEHNR and CDR2 as FQNEAQ (reference sequence). V lost 2 bases and J lost 2, with 9 bases in between. Written as DNA, the CDR3 is TGTGCCAGCAGCTTAATGGCAGGGAACTATGGCTACACCTTC. Protein: CASSLMAGNYGYTF.

V gene TRBV19 combines with J gene TRBJ2-5; TRBD1 is a possible D gene (5 bases). This CDR3 has 13 amino acids. Germline V gene data show CDR1 as LNHDA and CDR2 as SQIVND (reference sequence). Trimming cost V 7 bases and J 3 bases, with 12 bases left between them. The DNA for the CDR3 is TGTGCCAGTAAGGGGTCTAGAGAAGAGACCCAGTACTTC. Its translation: CASKGSREETQYF.

This chain connects TRBV7-2 to TRBJ2-1; 9 nucleotides agree with TRBD1. The CDR3 is made up of 15 amino acids. From germline, CDR1 is SGHTA and CDR2 FQGNSA. J was trimmed by 4 bases and V by 5 bases; bases with no gene match: 6. The chain's CDR3 is CASSLGTGLYNEQFF. The CDR3 nucleotides read TGTGCCAGCAGCCTCGGGACAGGGTTATACAATGAGCAGTTCTTC.

This clone showed up just once. This rearrangement joins TRBV28 to TRBJ1-2; the D gene is possibly TRBD1 (5 bases). CDR3 length equals 14 residues. The germline V gene encodes CDR1 MDHEN and CDR2 SYDVKM. Trimming shortened V by 4 bases and J by 1 base, and 10 bases separated the two germline ends. The CDR3 nucleotides read TGTGCCAGCAGTTCTGGGGCCCTTAACTATGGCTACACCTTC. Protein product: CASSSGALNYGYTF.

The chain couples TRBV5-1 to TRBJ1-3; 7 bases align to TRBD1. The junction had 3 bases not matched to a gene; V was cut back by 3 bases and J by 0 bases. Germline V gene data show CDR1 as SGHRS and CDR2 as YFSETQ. The CDR3 has 15 residues. Here the CDR3 reads CASSWGQSSGNTIYF. Written as DNA, the CDR3 is TGCGCCAGCAGCTGGGGACAGAGCTCTGGAAACACCATATATTTT.

This clone has just one count. The V and J genes are TRBV3-1 (or the pseudogene TRBV3-2) and TRBJ2-5; D might be TRBD1 (5 bases). The CDR3 is made up of 12 amino acids. CDR1 is LGHDT and CDR2 is YNNKEL in the germline V gene (reference sequence). V lost 5 bases, J lost 5 bases, and 9 bases lay in between. This CDR3 reads CASSSQVETQYF. The CDR3 DNA sequence: TGTGCCAGCAGCTCACAGGTGGAGACCCAGTACTTC.

This clone was detected a few times. CDR3 bases: TGCGCCAGCAGCCAAGAGGCGGGCAATGAGCAGTTCTTC. This sequence encodes CASSQEAGNEQFF. This chain links TRBV4-3 with TRBJ2-1; D perhaps matches TRBD2 (5 bases). This CDR3 is built from 13 residues. V gave up 0 bases and J gave up 6 bases, with 6 bases separating them. CDR1 and CDR2 from the germline V gene are LGHNA and YSLEER.

V usage is TRBV27 and J usage is TRBJ2-2; 7 bases are shared with TRBD2. The V and J ends lost 3 bases and 1 base, in that order; junction bases with no gene match: 5. The CDR3 is 16 residues long. The germline V gene encodes CDR1 MNHEY and CDR2 SMNVEV (reference sequence). CDR3 protein: CASSFAGTMNTGELFF. Here the CDR3 DNA reads TGTGCCAGCAGTTTCGCCGGGACTATGAACACCGGGGAGCTGTTTTTT.

This clone was observed a single time. The J gene is TRBJ1-5, the V gene TRBV7-2; 7 nucleotides align to TRBD1. This CDR3 has 15 residues. Trimming took 2 bases from V and 3 from J; bases not matched to a gene: 4. In germline, CDR1 is SGHTA, CDR2 FQGNSA. The CDR3 bases are TGTGCCAGCAGCTTATGGACAGGTTCCAATCAGCCCCAGCATTTT. Protein sequence: CASSLWTGSNQPQHF.

The chain uses TRBV4-2 and TRBJ2-1, with D possibly matching TRBD1 (6 bases). There are 15 residues in the CDR3. Germline V gene data show CDR1 as LGHNA and CDR2 as YNFKEQ. V was cut by 0 bases and J by 6 bases, with 12 bases left in between. The CDR3 loop reads CASSQDLVGGNEQFF. Written as DNA, the CDR3 is TGTGCCAGCAGCCAAGATTTAGTAGGGGGCAATGAGCAGTTCTTC.